This TCR beta chain stems from a study of T cell repertoires in cytomegalovirus infection. Study in general: It can be stated that public TCR beta signatures indicated CMV infection as well as a matching HLA type.

In TCRdb, the reads were re-called with MiXCR into one record per CDR3 protein. The sample consists of 400,000 or so distinct CDR3 sequences, less than 20% of them appearing once. Details on this clonotype: The antigen remains unidentified.

Study findings and constraints: CMV-specific HLA-C-restricted TCR beta clonotypes dominated the ex vivo response. Cumulated frequencies of public TCR beta families served to identify carriers of CMV plus the relevant HLA.

The V gene's germline CDR1 is MGHRA and CDR2 YSYEKL. The CDR3 runs 15 residues. Trimming took off 0 bases at V and 3 bases at J, with 12 bases between the two ends. The chain recombines TRBV4-1 with TRBJ2-7, with D uncertain. Sequencing was performed on PBMCs. This TCR was recovered from a human donor in good health (CMV status not recorded). Some clones in this sample may be carry-over from other donors' samples. The CDR3 sequence: CASSQEIQNSYEQYF. For the CDR3, the DNA is TGCGCCAGCAGCCAAGAAATTCAGAACAGCTACGAGCAGTACTTC.